Below, 19 T cell receptor beta chains from the same sample are listed, as sequenced in a study of cytomegalovirus exposure and HLA in healthy donors. The PCR employed 60 Vbeta primers together with 13 Jbeta primers. TCRdb's copy holds only in-frame clones and misses some; the assay was immunoSEQ multiplex PCR. The sample's table shows about 160,000 clones. Sequencing was performed on PBMCs. All receptors come from a man aged 25 to 40 in good health and CMV-seronegative.

The gene calls are TRBV7-9 and TRBJ2-3; TRBD2 matches 10 bases. The length of the CDR3 is 15 residues. With 5 bases clipped from V and 1 base from J, the junction kept 3 bases outside the gene matches. CDR1 and CDR2 from the germline V gene are SEHNR and FQNEAQ (reference sequence). This CDR3 reads CASSLGLAGTDTQYF. The CDR3 DNA sequence: TGTGCCAGCAGCCTCGGACTAGCGGGCACAGATACGCAGTATTTT.

The chain couples TRBV11-2 to TRBJ2-2; D is perhaps TRBD2 (5 bases). Germline CDR1 reads SGHAT; CDR2 reads FQNNGV. The germline V and J ends were trimmed by 1 base and 6 bases, with 6 bases remaining between them. The CDR3 has 13 residues. The CDR3 sequence is CASSLGLPGELFF. CDR3 coding DNA: TGTGCCAGCAGCTTAGGACTACCCGGGGAGCTGTTTTTT.

V usage is TRBV28 and J usage is TRBJ1-1; D is unclear. The germline V gene encodes CDR1 MDHEN and CDR2 SYDVKM. The germline V and J ends were trimmed by 8 bases and 2 bases, with 15 bases remaining between them. The CDR3 contains 14 residues. The CDR3 bases are TGTGCCAGCGTTGGTTACGCGGGAAACACTGAAGCTTTCTTT. Its protein is CASVGYAGNTEAFF.

The chain joins TRBV28 to TRBJ1-1; 9 bases align to TRBD1. This CDR3 region has 16 residues. V shed 6 bases, J shed 5 bases, and the junction held 13 bases outside the gene matches. Germline V gene sequence: CDR1 MDHEN, CDR2 SYDVKM. Written as DNA, the CDR3 is TGTGCCAGCAGCCGGGGACAGGGAGATACCGTAACTGAAGCTTTCTTT. This encodes CASSRGQGDTVTEAFF. Supplemented by reference TRBV28 and TRBJ1-1, the full variable domain reads DVKVTQSSRYLVKRTGEKVFLECVQDMDHENMFWYRQDPGLGLRLIYFSYDVKMKEKGDIPEGYSVSREKKERFSLILESASTNQTSMYLCASSRGQGDTVTEAFFGQGTRLTVV.

The CDR3 protein is CASSFGQTDTQYF. DNA for the CDR3: TGCGCCAGCAGCTTCGGACAAACAGATACGCAGTATTTT. V gene TRBV5-1 combines with J gene TRBJ2-3, with D perhaps TRBD1 (5 bases). In germline, CDR1 is SGHRS, CDR2 YFSETQ. Between the trimmed V and J ends, which lost 2 bases and 3 bases, there was a span of 7 bases. CDR3 length equals 13 residues. Full variable domain (outside the CDR3, taken from reference TRBV5-1 and TRBJ2-3): KAGVTQTPRYLIKTRGQQVTLSCSPISGHRSVSWYQQTPGQGLQFLFEYFSETQRNKGNFPGRFSGRQFSNSRSEMNVSTLELGDSALYLCASSFGQTDTQYFGPGTRLTVL.

The chain combines TRBV12-5 with TRBJ1-1; 7 nucleotides align to TRBD1. The CDR3 runs 17 residues. Germline V gene sequence: CDR1 LGHNT, CDR2 FRNRAP. Trimming removed 0 bases from V and 3 bases from J; junction bases left unmatched: 10. CDR3 DNA sequence: TGTGCTAGTGGTTTGGTCCTATTGCAGGGGGTTTACACTGAAGCTTTCTTT. Amino acids: CASGLVLLQGVYTEAFF.

J is TRBJ1-2 and V is TRBV5-1; 7 nucleotides align to TRBD1. This CDR3 has 13 amino acids. J gave up 2 bases and V 7 bases, and 5 bases lay outside the gene matches. Germline assignment: CDR1 SGHRS and CDR2 YFSETQ. This CDR3 is CASSMGQNYGYTF. The CDR3 DNA is TGCGCCAGCTCTATGGGACAGAACTATGGCTACACCTTC.

The gene calls are TRBV7-6 and TRBJ1-4; D may be TRBD1 (6 bases). This CDR3 spans 16 amino acids. The germline gives CDR1 SGHVS, CDR2 FNYEAQ. Trimming cost V 0 bases and J 12 bases, with 20 bases left between them. This CDR3 reads CASSLAAAGDFGELFF. CDR3 DNA sequence: TGTGCCAGCAGCTTAGCTGCCGCAGGGGATTTTGGGGAACTGTTTTTT.

The CDR3 sequence is CASSPKGASNEKLFF. The DNA for the CDR3 is TGTGCCAGCAGCCCTAAGGGGGCCTCTAATGAAAAACTGTTTTTT. V and J are TRBV5-4 and TRBJ1-4, with 7 nucleotides matching TRBD1. This CDR3 comprises 15 residues. The ends lost 4 bases at V and 3 bases at J; junction bases unmatched: 6. Per germline, CDR1 SGHNT and CDR2 YYREEE (reference sequence).

The rearrangement joins TRBV14 to TRBJ1-2, with D possibly matching TRBD1 (5 bases). The CDR3 runs to 13 residues. V shed 2 bases and J shed 6 bases, with 10 bases lying between them. The V gene's germline CDR1 is SGHDN and CDR2 FVKESK. Here the CDR3 DNA reads TGTGCCAGCAGCCAATCAGGGATTCATGGCTACACCTTC. This gives the protein CASSQSGIHGYTF. Variable domain in full (rest from reference TRBV14 and TRBJ1-2): EAGVTQFPSHSVIEKGQTVTLRCDPISGHDNLYWYRRVMGKEIKFLLHFVKESKQDESGMPNNRFLAERTGGTYSTLKVQPAELEDSGVYFCASSQSGIHGYTFGSGTRLTVV.

V usage is TRBV6-6 and J usage is TRBJ2-7; no clear D gene. The V gene's germline CDR1 is MNHNY and CDR2 SVGAGI (reference sequence). V lost 3 bases and J lost 3, with 18 bases in between. This CDR3 comprises 16 residues. The CDR3 bases are TGTGCCAGCAGTTATTCCGTCCGACTTAACTTCTACGAGCAGTACTTC. Translation gives CASSYSVRLNFYEQYF.

The chain uses TRBV6-1 and TRBJ1-1, with unresolved D. Germline V gene sequence: CDR1 MNHNS, CDR2 SASEGT. V was trimmed by 5 bases and J by 1 base, leaving 11 bases between them. The CDR3 spans 14 residues. The CDR3 sequence is CASSSLAGNTEAFF. DNA of the CDR3: TGTGCCAGCAGTTCCCTCGCGGGGAACACTGAAGCTTTCTTT.

This rearrangement joins TRBV30 to TRBJ2-7; a weak D match, TRBD1 (7 bases). Trimming removed 4 bases at V and 5 bases at J, with 12 bases between. Germline V gene data show CDR1 as GTSNPN and CDR2 as SVGIG (reference sequence). CDR3 length: 12 amino acids. The CDR3 loop is CAWTGGFHEQYF. In DNA, the CDR3 is TGTGCCTGGACAGGGGGGTTCCACGAGCAGTACTTC.

The chain joins TRBV19 to TRBJ2-5, with D possibly being TRBD1 (6 bases). The DNA end is more similar to TRBJ2-7, so the J call may be wrong. The CDR3 runs to 13 residues. The V gene's germline CDR1 is LNHDA and CDR2 SQIVND (reference sequence). CDR3 in amino acids: CASSTGEVYEQYF. The CDR3 DNA sequence: TGTGCCAGTAGTACAGGGGAAGTCTACGAGCAGTACTTC.

V and J are TRBV7-9 and TRBJ2-7; 10 nucleotides agree with TRBD2. Germline V gene data show CDR1 as SEHNR and CDR2 as FQNEAQ (reference sequence). Germline trimming cut 4 bases from V and 2 bases from J; bases unmatched to any gene: 14. The CDR3 has 18 residues. The CDR3 nucleotides are TGTGCCAGCAGCTCCCCACTAGCGGGGCTATCCCGAACCTACGAGCAGTACTTC. Residues: CASSSPLAGLSRTYEQYF.

The chain has TRBV5-1 and TRBJ1-3, with 8 bases fitting TRBD1. Trimming took 2 bases from V and 4 from J; bases not matched to a gene: 5. The germline CDR1 and CDR2 sequences are SGHRS and YFSETQ. CDR3 length: 15 residues. CDR3 sequence (DNA): TGCGCCAGCAGCTTAGGACAGGGTTTCGGAAACACCATATATTTT. It encodes CASSLGQGFGNTIYF. The whole variable domain, filled in from reference TRBV5-1 and TRBJ1-3, reads KAGVTQTPRYLIKTRGQQVTLSCSPISGHRSVSWYQQTPGQGLQFLFEYFSETQRNKGNFPGRFSGRQFSNSRSEMNVSTLELGDSALYLCASSLGQGFGNTIYFGEGSWLTVV.

This chain uses TRBV2 with TRBJ2-1; perhaps TRBD1 as D (6 bases). The germline CDR1 and CDR2 sequences are SNHLY and FYNNEI. The CDR3 runs 12 residues. The V gene lost 7 bases and the J gene lost 7 bases, with 11 bases spanning the gap. This chain's CDR3 is CASKRQGNEQFF. The CDR3 coding sequence is TGTGCCAGCAAACGTCAGGGGAATGAGCAGTTCTTC.

V and J are TRBV10-2 and TRBJ2-6, with D perhaps TRBD2 (6 bases). Germline V gene lookup returns CDR1 WSHSY and CDR2 SAAADI. The ends were cut back, 3 bases at V and 2 bases at J, with 8 bases in the middle. The CDR3 consists of 15 residues. Here the CDR3 DNA reads TGCGCCAGCAGTGACCCGGGGGCTGGGGCCAACGTCCTGACTTTC. Translating gives CASSDPGAGANVLTF.

V gene TRBV27 combines with J gene TRBJ1-5; possibly TRBD1 for D (6 bases). The V and J ends lost 6 bases and 5 bases respectively, with 14 bases between them. This CDR3 has 14 residues. The germline CDR1 and CDR2 sequences are MNHEY and SMNVEV (reference sequence). The CDR3 DNA follows: TGTGCCAGCAGCCCGACAGGTTGGCATCAGCCCCAGCATTTT. As protein: CASSPTGWHQPQHF.